What follows are 6 T cell receptor beta chains derived from one specimen sequenced in a study of regulatory and conventional T cells in RAG deficiency. Only in-frame clones appear in the TCRdb table, and some are missing; sequencing was by immunoSEQ multiplex PCR. The sample lists roughly 35,000 clones, over 75% occurring once. The same specimen was also included in a second study, on regulatory T cells. From that study: The primer mix had 52 TRBV and 13 TRBJ primers.

Sequencing was carried out using CD8+ T cells sorted from blood. These TCRs come from a human donor in good health.

This chain connects TRBV4-2 to TRBJ2-1; D is perhaps TRBD2 (5 bases). The CDR3 consists of 13 residues. Germline V lookup: CDR1 LGHNA, CDR2 YNFKEQ. V lost 5 bases and J 5 bases, leaving 10 bases between the germline ends. The CDR3 spells CASSTVGNNEQFF. DNA for the CDR3: TGTGCCAGCAGCACCGTCGGGAACAATGAGCAGTTCTTC.

This clone was seen a single time. This chain uses TRBV2 with TRBJ2-3; D is unresolved. Trimming removed 6 bases at V and 3 bases at J, with 10 bases between. CDR1 and CDR2 (germline): SNHLY, FYNNEI. The CDR3 loop spans 13 amino acids. The CDR3 DNA reads as TGTGCCAGCAGCTCGTATGCAACAGATACGCAGTATTTT. Translated: CASSSYATDTQYF.

With respect to this clone: At one end, the junction sequence differs from germline, possibly due to a read error. The V gene is TRBV7-7, the J gene TRBJ1-1; D is undetermined. This CDR3 contains 13 residues. Germline CDR1 reads SSHAT; CDR2 reads FNYEAQ (reference sequence). The CDR3 reads CASTRLENTEAFF. As DNA, the CDR3 is TGTGCTAGCACGAGATTGGAGAACACTGAAGCTTTCTTT.

The V and J genes are TRBV5-1 and TRBJ2-2, with TRBD2 as a possible D gene (6 bases). V was shortened by 7 bases and J by 0 bases, with 7 bases between the two germline ends. There are 13 residues in the CDR3. The germline V gene has CDR1 SGHRS and CDR2 YFSETQ. The CDR3 DNA sequence: TGCGCCAGCGGAGGGGCGAACACCGGGGAGCTGTTTTTT. Translating gives CASGGANTGELFF.

This clone showed up just once. This chain joins TRBV27 and TRBJ1-3, with a weak D call TRBD1 (6 bases). Germline values: CDR1 MNHEY, CDR2 SMNVEV (reference sequence). The CDR3 extends over 14 amino acids. The V gene lost 5 bases and the J gene lost 4 bases, with 12 bases spanning the gap. The CDR3 coding sequence is TGTGCCAGCAGTACCAGGGGAAAGGGAAACACCATATATTTT. It yields the protein CASSTRGKGNTIYF.

The rearrangement links TRBV9 to TRBJ2-5, with a tentative D call TRBD2 (6 bases). The germline V gene encodes CDR1 SGDLS and CDR2 YYNGEE. This CDR3 has 16 amino acids. V lost 4 bases and J 5 bases, leaving 21 bases between the germline ends. The DNA of the CDR3 is TGTGCCAGCAGCTCTCGACTAGAGGGGAACCGTGAGACCCAGTACTTC. Amino acid sequence: CASSSRLEGNRETQYF.